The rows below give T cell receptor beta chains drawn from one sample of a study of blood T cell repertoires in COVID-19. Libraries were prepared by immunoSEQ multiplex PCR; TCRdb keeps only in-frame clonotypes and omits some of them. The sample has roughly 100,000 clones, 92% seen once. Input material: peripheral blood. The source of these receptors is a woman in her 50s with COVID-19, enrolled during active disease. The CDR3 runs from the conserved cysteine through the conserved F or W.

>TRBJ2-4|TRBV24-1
CATSDPGVAKNIQYF
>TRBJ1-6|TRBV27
CASSLWADNSPLHF
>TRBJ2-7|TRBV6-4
CASSPVGQSSYEQYF
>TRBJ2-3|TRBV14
CASSQGRTSLSDTQYF
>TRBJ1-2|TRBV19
CASSIPGLRGLNYGYTF
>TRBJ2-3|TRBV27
CASSSSTRRGTDTQYF
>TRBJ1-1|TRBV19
CASSTGQFMNTEAFF
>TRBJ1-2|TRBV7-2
CASSLWGTNTF
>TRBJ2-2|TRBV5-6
CASSLSANTGELFF
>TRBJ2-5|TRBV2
CASSRLAGEETQYF
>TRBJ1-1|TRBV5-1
CASRSALTGTEAFF
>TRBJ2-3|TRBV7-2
CASSSTSGLTDTQYF
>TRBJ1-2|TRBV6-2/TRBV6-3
CASSFILGQGTNYGYTF
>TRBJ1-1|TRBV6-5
CASLWSLNTEAFF
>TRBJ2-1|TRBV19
CASSIGRAFYNEQFF
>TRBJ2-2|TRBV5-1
CASSSSGQITGELFF
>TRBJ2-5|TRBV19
CASSPGVAGPNQETQYF
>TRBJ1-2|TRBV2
CASSVRTGSNYGYTF
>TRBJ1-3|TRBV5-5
CASSFRRQQLGNTIYF
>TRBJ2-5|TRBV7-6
CASSLGFSGYAETQYF
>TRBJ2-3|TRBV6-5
CASSQGLAGTDTQYF
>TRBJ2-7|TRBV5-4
CASSPGAGTSIYEQYF
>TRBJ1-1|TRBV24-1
CATSDFRLTVFSTEAFF
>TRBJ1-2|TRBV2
CASSAGRTESYTF
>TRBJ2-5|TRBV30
CAWKRTGSSQETQYF
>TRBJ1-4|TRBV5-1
CASSSGEKLFF
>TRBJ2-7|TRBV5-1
CASIGLGSYEQYF
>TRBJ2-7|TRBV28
CASTLTQGYEQYF
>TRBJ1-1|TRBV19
CASSGTGGSEAFF
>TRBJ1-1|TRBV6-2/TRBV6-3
CASSYPGLMNTEAFF
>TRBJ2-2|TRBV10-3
CAISVGGQGSYSRELFF
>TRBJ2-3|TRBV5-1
CASSLARVGDTQYF
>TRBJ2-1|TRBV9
CASSGQGWNEQFF
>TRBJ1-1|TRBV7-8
CASSSPTLGVNTEAFF
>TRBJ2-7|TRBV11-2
CASSHPLAYEQYF
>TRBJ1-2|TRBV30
CAWSVGGGGYTF
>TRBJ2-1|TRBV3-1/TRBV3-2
CASSQPGTSGGVNNEQFF
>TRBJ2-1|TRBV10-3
CATSGTSEDEQFF
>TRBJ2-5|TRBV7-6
CASSPTSRPQTQYF
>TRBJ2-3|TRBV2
CASSVLAGGEDTQYF
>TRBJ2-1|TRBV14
CASSAPGQGNEQFF
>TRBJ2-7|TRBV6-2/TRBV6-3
CASSNWNRDFSSYEQYF
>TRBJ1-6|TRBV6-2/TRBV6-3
CASSPQRIPLHF
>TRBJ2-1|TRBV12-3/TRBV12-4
CASSLARLVEQFF
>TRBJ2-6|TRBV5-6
CASSRAGALLSGANVLTF
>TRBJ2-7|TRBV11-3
CASSLERGATYEQYF
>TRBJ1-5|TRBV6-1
CASSAPQGSPDQPQHF
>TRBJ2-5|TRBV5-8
CASSFGGRETQYF
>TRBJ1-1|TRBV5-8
CASSHGTAGIEAFF
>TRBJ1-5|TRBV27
CASSQGKQPQHF
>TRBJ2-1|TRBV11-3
CASSRVGSYNEQFF
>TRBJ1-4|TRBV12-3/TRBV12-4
CASSLGGQSKLFF
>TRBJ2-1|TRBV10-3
CAISNSSAWNEQFF
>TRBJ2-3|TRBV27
CASSLSLLNPRADTQYF
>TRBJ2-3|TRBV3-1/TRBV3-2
CASSQGVAGPTTDTQYF
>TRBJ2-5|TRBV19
CASSIARQGGRETQYF
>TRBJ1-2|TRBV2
CASSAEGARGYTF